This note documents a single TCR beta chain sequence. The time point was: patch test 2, 6 weeks after DPC sensitization. Sample treatment: therapeutic diphenylcyclopropenone sensitization with weekly scalp DPC. This sample was included in a study of human T cells and chemical hapten exposure. Study summary: Patients' scalps got diphenylcyclopropenone weekly throughout the roughly 25-week study.

The CDR3 length is 12 residues. V was pared by 7 bases and J by 5 bases, with 11 bases between. Germline assignment: CDR1 SQVTM and CDR2 ANQGSEA. For the library, individual cDNA molecules each received unique molecular identifiers. TCRdb ran MiXCR on the RACE reads and lists one entry per CDR3 protein. This sample has roughly 380,000 distinct CDR3 sequences, with about 6% found just once. The sample was whole blood, taken in connection with sensitization to the hapten diphenylcyclopropenone (DPC). This sequence was found in a woman between 18 and 30 years old with alopecia areata. Some clones in this sample may be carry-over from other donors' samples. The chain has TRBV29-1 and TRBJ2-2, with unresolved D. The CDR3 coding sequence is TGCAGCGGTTGGTTGGATACCGGGGAGCTGTTTTTT. This codes for CSGWLDTGELFF.